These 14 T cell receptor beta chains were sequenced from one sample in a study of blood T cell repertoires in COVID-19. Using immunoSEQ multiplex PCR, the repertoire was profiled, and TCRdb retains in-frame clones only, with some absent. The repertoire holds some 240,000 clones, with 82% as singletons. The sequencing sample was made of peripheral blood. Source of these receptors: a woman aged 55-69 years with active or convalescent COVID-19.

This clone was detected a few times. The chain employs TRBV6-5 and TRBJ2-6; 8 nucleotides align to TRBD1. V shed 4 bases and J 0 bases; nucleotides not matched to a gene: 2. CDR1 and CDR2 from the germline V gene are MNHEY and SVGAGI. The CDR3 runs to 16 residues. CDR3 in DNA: TGTGCCAGCAGTTTAACAGGGGGCTCTGGGGCCAACGTCCTGACTTTC. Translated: CASSLTGGSGANVLTF.

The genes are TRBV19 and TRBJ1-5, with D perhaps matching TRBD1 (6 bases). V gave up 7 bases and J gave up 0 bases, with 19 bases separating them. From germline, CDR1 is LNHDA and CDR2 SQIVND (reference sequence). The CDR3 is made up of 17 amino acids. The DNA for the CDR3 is TGTGCCAGTACCAAGGACAGTGACCTATATAGCAATCAGCCCCAGCATTTT. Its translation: CASTKDSDLYSNQPQHF. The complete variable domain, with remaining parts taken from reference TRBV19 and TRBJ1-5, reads DGGITQSPKYLFRKEGQNVTLSCEQNLNHDAMYWYRQDPGQGLRLIYYSQIVNDFQKGDIAEGYSVSREKKESFPLTVTSAQKNPTAFYLCASTKDSDLYSNQPQHFGDGTRLSIL.

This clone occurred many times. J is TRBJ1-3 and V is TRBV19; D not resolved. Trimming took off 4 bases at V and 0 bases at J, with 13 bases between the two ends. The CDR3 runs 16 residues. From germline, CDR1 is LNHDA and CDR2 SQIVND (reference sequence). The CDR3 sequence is CASSTPTQSSGNTIYF. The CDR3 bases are TGTGCCAGTAGTACCCCAACTCAAAGCTCTGGAAACACCATATATTTT. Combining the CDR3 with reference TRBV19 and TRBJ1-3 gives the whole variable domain DGGITQSPKYLFRKEGQNVTLSCEQNLNHDAMYWYRQDPGQGLRLIYYSQIVNDFQKGDIAEGYSVSREKKESFPLTVTSAQKNPTAFYLCASSTPTQSSGNTIYFGEGSWLTVV.

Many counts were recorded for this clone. The CDR3 is CASGPRGQGDYEQYF. In DNA form, the CDR3 reads TGTGCTAGTGGTCCCCGGGGACAGGGTGACTACGAGCAGTACTTC. The rearrangement uses TRBV12-5 and TRBJ2-7, with 9 bases lining up with TRBD1. The V gene's germline CDR1 is LGHNT and CDR2 FRNRAP. Trimming removed 5 bases from V and 3 bases from J; junction bases left unmatched: 8. The CDR3 extends over 15 amino acids.

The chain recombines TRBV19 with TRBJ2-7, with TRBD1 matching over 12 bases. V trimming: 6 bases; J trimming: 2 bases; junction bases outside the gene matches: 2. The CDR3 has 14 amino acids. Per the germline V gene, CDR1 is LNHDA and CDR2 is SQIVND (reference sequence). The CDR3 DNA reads TGTGCCAGTAGGGGGACAGGGGGCCCCTACGAGCAGTACTTC. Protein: CASRGTGGPYEQYF.

The CDR3 DNA is TGTGCCAGCAGGCCTGGGACAGGGGAGGATGGCTACACCTTC. This encodes CASRPGTGEDGYTF. The chain uses TRBV7-3 and TRBJ1-2, with 10 positions matching TRBD1. After removal of 6 bases from V and 6 bases from J, the junction contained 7 bases not matched to a gene. The CDR3 totals 14 residues. Germline values: CDR1 SGHTA, CDR2 FQGTGA.

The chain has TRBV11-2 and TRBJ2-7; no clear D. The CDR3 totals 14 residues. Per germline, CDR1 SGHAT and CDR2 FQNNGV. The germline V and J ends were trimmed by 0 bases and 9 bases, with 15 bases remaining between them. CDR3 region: CASSLELGRLGQYF. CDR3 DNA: TGTGCCAGCAGCTTAGAGCTGGGTCGACTGGGGCAGTACTTC. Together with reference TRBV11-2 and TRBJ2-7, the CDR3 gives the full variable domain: EAGVAQSPRYKIIEKRQSVAFWCNPISGHATLYWYQQILGQGPKLLIQFQNNGVVDDSQLPKDRFSAERLKGVDSTLKIQPAKLEDSAVYLCASSLELGRLGQYFGPGTRLTVT.

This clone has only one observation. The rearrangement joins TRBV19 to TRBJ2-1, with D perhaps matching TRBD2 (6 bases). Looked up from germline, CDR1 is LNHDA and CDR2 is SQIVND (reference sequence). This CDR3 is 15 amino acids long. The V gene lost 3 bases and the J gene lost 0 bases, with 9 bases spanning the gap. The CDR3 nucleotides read TGTGCCAGTAGTATGACTAGGGGCTCCTACAATGAGCAGTTCTTC. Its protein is CASSMTRGSYNEQFF.

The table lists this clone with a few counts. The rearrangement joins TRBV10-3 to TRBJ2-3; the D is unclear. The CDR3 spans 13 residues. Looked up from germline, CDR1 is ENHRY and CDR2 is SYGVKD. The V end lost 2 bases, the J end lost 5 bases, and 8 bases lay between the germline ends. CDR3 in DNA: TGTGCCATCAGTGAGCAGACACGAGATACGCAGTATTTT. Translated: CAISEQTRDTQYF.

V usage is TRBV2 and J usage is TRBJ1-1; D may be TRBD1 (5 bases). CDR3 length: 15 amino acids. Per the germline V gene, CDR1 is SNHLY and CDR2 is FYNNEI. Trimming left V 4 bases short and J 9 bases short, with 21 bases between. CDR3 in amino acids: CASSVGGRENTKAFF. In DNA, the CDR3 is TGTGCCAGCAGTGTCGGGGGGAGGGAGAACACCAAAGCTTTCTTT.

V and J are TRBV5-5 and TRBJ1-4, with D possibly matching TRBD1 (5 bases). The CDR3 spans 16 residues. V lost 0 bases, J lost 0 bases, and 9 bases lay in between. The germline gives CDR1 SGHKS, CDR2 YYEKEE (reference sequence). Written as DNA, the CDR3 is TGTGCCAGCAGCTTGGCAGGGCACTCAACTAATGAAAAACTGTTTTTT. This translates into CASSLAGHSTNEKLFF.

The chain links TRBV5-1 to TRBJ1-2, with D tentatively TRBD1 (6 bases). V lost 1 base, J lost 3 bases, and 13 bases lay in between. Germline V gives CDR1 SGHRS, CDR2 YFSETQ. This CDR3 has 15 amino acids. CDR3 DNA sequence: TGCGCCAGCAGCTTGTTGGGGACAACCGACTATGGCTACACCTTC. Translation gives CASSLLGTTDYGYTF.

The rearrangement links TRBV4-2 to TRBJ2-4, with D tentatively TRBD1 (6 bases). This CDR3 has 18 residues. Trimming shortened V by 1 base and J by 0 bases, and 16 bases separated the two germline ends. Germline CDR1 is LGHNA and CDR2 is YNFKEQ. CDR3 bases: TGTGCCAGCAGCCAAGTCGGCGGACAGCGAGTAGCCAAAAACATTCAGTACTTC. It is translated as CASSQVGGQRVAKNIQYF.

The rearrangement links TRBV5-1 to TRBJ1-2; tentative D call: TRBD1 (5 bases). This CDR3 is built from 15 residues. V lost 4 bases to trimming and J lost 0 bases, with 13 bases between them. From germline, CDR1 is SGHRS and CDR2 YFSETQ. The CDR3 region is CASSPTGSSNYGYTF. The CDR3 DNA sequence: TGCGCCAGCAGCCCTACAGGATCGTCTAACTATGGCTACACCTTC. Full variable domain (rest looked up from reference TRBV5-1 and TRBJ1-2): KAGVTQTPRYLIKTRGQQVTLSCSPISGHRSVSWYQQTPGQGLQFLFEYFSETQRNKGNFPGRFSGRQFSNSRSEMNVSTLELGDSALYLCASSPTGSSNYGYTFGSGTRLTVV.